This T cell receptor (beta chain) was recorded in a study of response to subunit inactivated influenza vaccine (dated by TCRdb to between 2017 and 2018). Regarding the complete study: Deep quantitative T cell receptor repertoire profiling was used in the study to track responses to a trivalent subunit inactivated influenza vaccine.

The investigation overall reported the following: According to the authors, only a limited number of new T cells may be recruited by each seasonal influenza vaccination.

Libraries came from RT-PCR. The sequencing machine was an Illumina HiSeq 2500. TCRdb trimmed public reads at Q25 via fastp, called clones via MiXCR and kept in-frame beta chains. Entries that share a CDR3 protein sequence are merged under the most common genes and DNA. Across this sample there are about 480,000 distinct CDR3 sequences, with 10% to 11% seen only once. The ten largest clones capture more than 10% of the sample. The sample's time point label is to be understood as: around 47 days after influenza vaccine administration. A note on this clonotype: There is no known antigen for this receptor. No base-level quality is on record; no much larger clone is a single base apart.

CDR1 MNHNS and CDR2 SASEGT are derived from the germline V gene. Cut back by 6 bases and 7 bases, the V and J ends lie 10 bases apart. Spanning cysteine to phenylalanine, the CDR3 consists of 13 amino acids. Of the read, only the CDR3 DNA is kept; its 39 bases are in frame from base 1. This specimen was PBMCs from blood, taken 40 to 50 days after vaccination. The chain uses TRBV6-1 and TRBJ1-6; the D gene cannot be named for sure. This receptor was identified in a man aged 45-65 years who received an inactivated influenza vaccine. Donor details come from another sample of the same person, matched by shared clones. DNA sequence: TGTGCCAGCAGGGTCAGCGTCAATTCACCCCTCCACTTT. The resulting protein is CASRVSVNSPLHF.